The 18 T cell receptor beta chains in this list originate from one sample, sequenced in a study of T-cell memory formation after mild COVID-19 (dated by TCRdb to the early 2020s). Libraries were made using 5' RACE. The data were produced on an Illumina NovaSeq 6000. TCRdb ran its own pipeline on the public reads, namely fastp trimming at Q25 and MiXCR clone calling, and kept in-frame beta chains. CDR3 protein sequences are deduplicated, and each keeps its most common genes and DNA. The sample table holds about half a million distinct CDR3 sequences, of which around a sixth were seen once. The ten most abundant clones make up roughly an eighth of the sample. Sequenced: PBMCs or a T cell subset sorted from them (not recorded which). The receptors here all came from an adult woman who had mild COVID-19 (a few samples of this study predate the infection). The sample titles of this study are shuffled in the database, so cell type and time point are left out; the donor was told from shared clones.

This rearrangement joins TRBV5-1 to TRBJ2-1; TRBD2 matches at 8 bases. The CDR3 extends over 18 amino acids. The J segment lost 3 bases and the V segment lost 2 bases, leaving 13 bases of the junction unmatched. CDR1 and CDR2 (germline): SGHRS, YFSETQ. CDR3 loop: CASSFREGGIPRYNEQFF. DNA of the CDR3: TGCGCCAGCAGCTTCCGGGAGGGCGGGATCCCCCGCTACAATGAGCAGTTCTTC.

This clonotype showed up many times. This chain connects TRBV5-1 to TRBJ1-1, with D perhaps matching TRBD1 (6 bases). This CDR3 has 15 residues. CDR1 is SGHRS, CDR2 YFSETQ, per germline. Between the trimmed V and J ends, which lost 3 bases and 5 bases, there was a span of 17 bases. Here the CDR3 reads CASSSQGSGGTEAFF. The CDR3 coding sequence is TGCGCCAGCAGCTCCCAGGGGTCGGGAGGAACTGAAGCTTTCTTT.

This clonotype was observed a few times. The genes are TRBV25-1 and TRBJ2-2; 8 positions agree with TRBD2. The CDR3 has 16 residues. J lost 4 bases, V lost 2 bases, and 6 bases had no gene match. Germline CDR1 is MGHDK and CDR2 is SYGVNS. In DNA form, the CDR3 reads TGTGCCAGCAGTGAAACAGCGGGAGCACCCACCGGGGAGCTGTTTTTT. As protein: CASSETAGAPTGELFF.

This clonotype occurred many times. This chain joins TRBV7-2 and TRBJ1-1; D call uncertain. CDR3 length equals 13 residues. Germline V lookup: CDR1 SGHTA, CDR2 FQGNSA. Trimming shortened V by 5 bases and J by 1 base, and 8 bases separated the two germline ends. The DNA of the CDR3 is TGTGCCAGCAGCACCCGACGGAACACTGAAGCTTTCTTT. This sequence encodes CASSTRRNTEAFF.

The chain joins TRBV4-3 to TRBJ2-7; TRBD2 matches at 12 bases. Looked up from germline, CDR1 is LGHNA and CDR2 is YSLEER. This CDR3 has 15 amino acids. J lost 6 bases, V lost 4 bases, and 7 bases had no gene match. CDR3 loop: CASSRRLAGDSEQYF. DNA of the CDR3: TGCGCCAGCAGCCGACGACTAGCGGGAGACAGCGAGCAGTACTTC.

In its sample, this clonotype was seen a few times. CDR3 residues: CSATKGYTEAFF. The CDR3 nucleotides read TGCAGTGCCACAAAGGGTTACACTGAAGCTTTCTTT. V usage is TRBV20-1 and J usage is TRBJ1-1; the D is unclear. V lost 6 bases and J lost 3, with 11 bases in between. Per germline, CDR1 DFQATT and CDR2 SNEGSKA (reference sequence). The CDR3 extends over 12 amino acids.

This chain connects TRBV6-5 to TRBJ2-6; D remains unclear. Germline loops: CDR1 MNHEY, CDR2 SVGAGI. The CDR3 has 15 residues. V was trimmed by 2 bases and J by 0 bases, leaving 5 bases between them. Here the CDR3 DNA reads TGTGCCAGCAGTTACCAGATCTCTGGGGCCAACGTCCTGACTTTC. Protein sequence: CASSYQISGANVLTF.

CDR3 loop: CASRPGTTFPVNTEAFF. CDR3 DNA: TGTGCCAGCAGACCCGGGACAACCTTCCCCGTGAACACTGAAGCTTTCTTT. The rearrangement uses TRBV6-1 and TRBJ1-1, with D possibly TRBD1 on 6 matching bases. Trimming removed 6 bases from V and 0 bases from J, with 20 bases in between. CDR1 and CDR2 from the germline V gene are MNHNS and SASEGT. This CDR3 comprises 17 residues.

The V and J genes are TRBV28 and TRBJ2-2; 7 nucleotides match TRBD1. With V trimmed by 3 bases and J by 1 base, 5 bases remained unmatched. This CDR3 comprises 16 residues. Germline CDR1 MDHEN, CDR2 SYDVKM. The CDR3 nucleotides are TGTGCCAGCAGTTTCCTTGACAGGGTGAACACCGGGGAGCTGTTTTTT. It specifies CASSFLDRVNTGELFF.

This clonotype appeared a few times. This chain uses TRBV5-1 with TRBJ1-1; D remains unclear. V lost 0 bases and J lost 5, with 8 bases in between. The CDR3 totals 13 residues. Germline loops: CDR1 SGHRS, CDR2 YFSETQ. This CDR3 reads CASSLVVGTEAFF. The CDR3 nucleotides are TGCGCCAGCAGCTTGGTTGTGGGGACTGAAGCTTTCTTT.

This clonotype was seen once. This chain's CDR3 is CASRTQGYLTDTQYF. For the CDR3, the DNA is TGTGCCAGCAGAACACAGGGTTACCTCACAGATACGCAGTATTTT. The chain employs TRBV27 and TRBJ2-3; D is perhaps TRBD1 (6 bases). From germline, CDR1 is MNHEY and CDR2 SMNVEV (reference sequence). Trimming removed 6 bases from V and 2 bases from J, with 15 bases in between. The length of the CDR3 is 15 residues.

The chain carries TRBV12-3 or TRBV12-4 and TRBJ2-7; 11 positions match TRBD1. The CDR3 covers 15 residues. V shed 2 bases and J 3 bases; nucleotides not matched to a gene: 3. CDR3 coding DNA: TGTGCCAGCAGTTTAATAGGGACAGGGGGCTACGAGCAGTACTTC. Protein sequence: CASSLIGTGGYEQYF.

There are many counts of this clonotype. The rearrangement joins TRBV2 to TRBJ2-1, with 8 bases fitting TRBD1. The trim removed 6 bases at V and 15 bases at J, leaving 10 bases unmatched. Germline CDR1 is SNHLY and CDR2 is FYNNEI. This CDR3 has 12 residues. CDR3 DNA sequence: TGTGCCAGCAGGCCAGGACAGGGTATGTGGTTCTTC. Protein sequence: CASRPGQGMWFF.

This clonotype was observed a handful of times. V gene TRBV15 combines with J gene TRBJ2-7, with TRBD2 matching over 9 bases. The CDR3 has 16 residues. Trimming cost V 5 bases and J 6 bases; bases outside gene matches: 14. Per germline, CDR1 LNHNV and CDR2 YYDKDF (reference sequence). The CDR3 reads CATSFRPGLAAAEQYF. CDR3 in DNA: TGTGCCACCAGCTTCCGCCCGGGACTAGCAGCTGCCGAGCAGTACTTC.

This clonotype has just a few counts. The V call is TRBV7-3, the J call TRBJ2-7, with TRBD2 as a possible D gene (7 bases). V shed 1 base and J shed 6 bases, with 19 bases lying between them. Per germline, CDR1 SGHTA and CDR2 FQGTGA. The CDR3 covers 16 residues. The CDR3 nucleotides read TGTGCCAGCAGCTTAAAACCCGGGGGCGGGAGAGTCGAGCAGTACTTC. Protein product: CASSLKPGGGRVEQYF. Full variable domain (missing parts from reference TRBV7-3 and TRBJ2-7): GAGVSQTPSNKVTEKGKYVELRCDPISGHTALYWYRQSLGQGPEFLIYFQGTGAADDSGLPNDRFFAVRPEGSVSTLKIQRTERGDSAVYLCASSLKPGGGRVEQYFGPGTRLTVT.

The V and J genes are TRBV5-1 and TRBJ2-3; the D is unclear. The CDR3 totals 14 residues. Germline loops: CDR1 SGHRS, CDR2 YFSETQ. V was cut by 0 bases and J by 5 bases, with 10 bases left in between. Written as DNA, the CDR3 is TGCGCCAGCAGCTTGGGAGCGACCAAAGATACGCAGTATTTT. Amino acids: CASSLGATKDTQYF.

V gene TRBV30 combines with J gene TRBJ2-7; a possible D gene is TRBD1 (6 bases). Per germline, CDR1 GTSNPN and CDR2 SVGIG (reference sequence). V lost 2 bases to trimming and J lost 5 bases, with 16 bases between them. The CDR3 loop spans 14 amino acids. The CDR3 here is CAWSYLTGANEQYF. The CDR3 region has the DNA TGTGCCTGGAGTTACCTGACAGGAGCGAACGAGCAGTACTTC.

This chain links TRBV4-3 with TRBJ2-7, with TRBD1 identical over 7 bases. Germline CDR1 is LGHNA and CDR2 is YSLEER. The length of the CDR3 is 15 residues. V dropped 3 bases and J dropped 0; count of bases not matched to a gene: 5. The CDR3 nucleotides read TGCGCCAGCAGCCAGGACAGGTCATCCTCCTACGAGCAGTACTTC. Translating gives CASSQDRSSSYEQYF.